The source of this T cell receptor (beta chain) is a study of blood T cell repertoires in COVID-19. Participants were aged about 18 to 90 years, lived in under 25 US areas, and enrolled virtually. The study assigned cohorts using participant-reported clinical history. The method was immunoSEQ multiplex PCR; TCRdb's version includes in-frame clones alone and lacks a portion of them. The sample lists some 310,000 clones; roughly 89% were seen once. The germline V and J ends were trimmed by 0 bases and 0 bases, with 7 bases remaining between them. The germline gives CDR1 MNHEY, CDR2 SVGEGT. The CDR3 loop spans 15 amino acids.

The rearrangement links TRBV6-2 or TRBV6-3 to TRBJ2-3; D gene unclear. The sample consisted of PBMCs or T cells enriched from blood (not recorded which). This receptor was obtained from a woman in her thirties who had recovered from COVID-19. The CDR3 sequence: CASSYSASSTDTQYF. CDR3 DNA: TGTGCCAGCAGTTACTCGGCATCTAGCACAGATACGCAGTATTTT.